The clone carrying this T cell receptor (beta chain) turned up a few times. Other DNA sequences in the same sample also yield this CDR3. Germline-derived CDR1 and CDR2 are MNHEY and SVGAGI. CDR3 length: 14 amino acids. V lost 4 bases to trimming and J lost 4 bases; unmatched junction nucleotides: 4. The data belong to a study of cytomegalovirus exposure and HLA in healthy donors. This PCR relied on a set of 60 Vbeta primers and 13 Jbeta primers. The table came from immunoSEQ multiplex PCR; TCRdb's copy has only in-frame clones and leaves some out. Altogether more than 100,000 clones are present, approximately 61% being singletons, with the ten largest covering less than 2.5%.

The chain carries TRBV6-5 and TRBJ2-7, with 10 bases identical to TRBD1. Sequencing input: PBMCs. This sequence originates from a woman aged 40-49 years in good health and CMV-seronegative. The CDR3 reads CASSFRDRGYEQYF. In DNA form, the CDR3 reads TGTGCCAGCAGTTTCCGGGACAGGGGTTACGAGCAGTACTTC.